This note documents a single T cell receptor (beta chain) sequence. The CDR3 loop spans 13 amino acids. Germline loops: CDR1 MNHNS, CDR2 SASEGT. V was trimmed by 6 bases and J by 0 bases, leaving 8 bases between them. A sample-barcoded 5' primer and a J-beta primer mix were used in a second PCR of about 7 to 12 cycles. TCRdb re-analysed the 5' RACE reads in MiXCR, keeping a single row per CDR3 protein. The sample records about 1.1 million distinct CDR3 sequences, 35% to 40% being singletons. This specimen belongs to a study of blood T cells in healthy people across ages. Roughly 10 milliliters of peripheral blood were drawn from each donor.

The origin of this receptor is a man aged 18 to 35 in good health. Source material: blood. V gene TRBV6-1 combines with J gene TRBJ1-1; unclear D gene. The CDR3 protein is CASRVSMNTEAFF. The CDR3 bases are TGTGCCAGCAGAGTATCCATGAACACTGAAGCTTTCTTT.